This TCR beta chain was sequenced in a study of post-analysis software for immune sequencing data. Across the study: Relapsing-remitting, secondary progressive and progressive-relapsing multiple sclerosis courses were included.

This clonotype appeared many times. Its antigen is as yet unknown. TCR beta libraries were prepared from cDNA with unique molecular identifiers. TCRdb re-derived calls from the PCR reads in MiXCR, one entry per CDR3 protein. The sample includes roughly 730,000 distinct CDR3 sequences, 25% to 30% of them seen just once. Germline trimming cut 7 bases from V and 4 bases from J; bases unmatched to any gene: 7. The CDR3 spans 13 residues. CDR1 is SQVTM, CDR2 ANQGSEA, per germline. Broader study findings: In multiple sclerosis, normalized Chao1 diversity was significantly below that of controls. Elevated frequency relative to controls characterized roughly 5 TRBV segments in patients, TRBV5-6, TRBV5-1 and TRBV20-1 among them. F measure clustering grouped samples strongly by preparation batch.

The receptor's source is a girl aged 10 to 17 with multiple sclerosis. The sample comprised blood. V is TRBV29-1 and J is TRBJ1-2, with 9 positions matching TRBD1. DNA for the CDR3: TGCAGCGCCACGACAGGGGGATCCTATGGCTACACCTTC. This codes for CSATTGGSYGYTF.